This record concerns one T cell receptor (beta chain) sequence. The entry originates in a study of sequential checkpoint blockade in melanoma. Across the whole study: First-line arms were nivolumab then ipilimumab, or the reverse, randomized 1:1.

Germline-derived CDR1 and CDR2 are SGHAT and FQNNGV. V trimming: 3 bases; J trimming: 4 bases; junction bases outside the gene matches: 8. This CDR3 comprises 18 residues. The treatment was: randomized to nivolumab then ipilimumab (arm A) or the reverse (arm B). Patients had received no earlier DNA-damaging chemotherapy. PBMC sorting kept live CD3+CD8+ cells without CD19 or CD56. Using immunoSEQ multiplex PCR, the repertoire was profiled, and TCRdb retains in-frame clones only, with some absent. The repertoire includes about 40,000 clones, 70% to 90% of them detected once, and around 10% sits in the top ten.

The specimen comprised CD8+ T cells sorted from blood (inferred from file names), sampled from a patient given nivolumab and ipilimumab in sequence. This chain links TRBV11-2 with TRBJ2-2; 13 nucleotides match TRBD2. The receptor's source is a human donor with melanoma. The CDR3 reads CASSFPRTSGSGTGELFF. DNA for the CDR3: TGTGCCAGCAGCTTCCCAAGGACTAGCGGGAGTGGCACCGGGGAGCTGTTTTTT.